This record covers a single TCR beta chain. The antigen this receptor binds is unknown. Within one base of it there is no much larger clone, and no base qualities were kept. These data are taken from a study of blood T cell repertoires in COVID-19 (dated by TCRdb to the early 2020s). General notes on the study: Samples covering the acute and convalescent phases of COVID-19 were provided by collaborators in the United States, Italy and Spain. The material from the prospective study consisted of cDNA or gDNA derived from T cells, B-cell-depleted T cells, or PBMCs. Subjects who had been exposed to COVID-19, were actively infected with it, or had recovered from it provided the deeply sampled blood TCRbeta repertoires that made up the dataset. The repertoires were released in a freely available public database meant as a resource for research on the immune response to SARS-CoV-2. The samples were drawn from the first 160 participants of the ongoing ImmuneRACE study and from about 1,200 subjects provided by 6 global collaborators. The sample metadata nearly always contained a de-identified subject ID, COVID-19 status, age in years and sex. HLA class I and class II types, where available, came from metadata supplied by the sample provider rather than from assay-based typing. The research as a whole found: Clinical and demographic metadata were provided uncurated, with the amount varying by source and participant.

The CDR3 numbers 14 residues from cysteine through phenylalanine. Only the CDR3 portion is preserved as DNA: 42 bases, with reading frame beginning at the first base. Compared with germline, V lacks 4 bases and J lacks 0 bases; bases without a gene match: 4. Sequences SGHDT (CDR1) and YYEEEE (CDR2) are obtained from the germline V gene. TCRbeta CDR3 regions were amplified from genomic DNA using the immunoSEQ Assay, a bias-controlled multiplex PCR. The paper's data handling went like this. Within the assay, amplification of reference gene primers was used to estimate how many nucleated cells each sample contained. Sequence reads were collapsed and filtered to measure the absolute abundance of every unique TCRbeta CDR3 rearrangement. For each sample, productive Simpson clonality was calculated by taking the square root of Simpson's diversity index across productive rearrangements. TCRdb took over this immuneACCESS table, retaining in-frame rearrangements with V and J assigned. Such tables are incomplete; in checked studies, under half of the missing clones stem from an unresolved V gene, and the remainder is unexplained. Clonal size and the V and J genes are those of that table, whereas D and trimming came from the DNA. This sample has around 19,000 clones in its table, and 87% of those were observed once. The ten largest clones take up 8.5% to 14% of the sample.

Each collaborating institution followed its own protocols to collect whole blood in K2EDTA tubes. For TCRbeta analysis, collaborators shipped samples in one of three forms: frozen whole blood, isolated PBMCs, or DNA extracted from either of those sample types. The sample consisted of peripheral blood. The sequence was obtained from a human donor in a cohort sampled during active COVID-19. The rearranged segments are TRBV5-6 and TRBJ2-7; 7 junctional bases match TRBD2. The nucleotides are TGTGCCAGCAGCGGGAGGGGTTACTCCTACGAGCAGTACTTC. The translation is CASSGRGYSYEQYF. Here the CDR3 is joined to the reference TRBV5-6 and TRBJ2-7 genes, and the full variable domain is: DAGVTQSPTHLIKTRGQQVTLRCSPKSGHDTVSWYQQALGQGPQFIFQYYEEEERQRGNFPDRFSGHQFPNYSSELNVNALLLGDSALYLCASSGRGYSYEQYFGPGTRLTVT.